These 24 T cell receptor beta chains originate from one sample sequenced in a study of CD8+CD57+ T cells in acquired aplastic anemia. Genomic DNA, serving as template, underwent TCR beta VDJ and CDR3 profiling. TCRdb reprocessed the reads via MiXCR and lists one record per CDR3 protein. Of a few hundred thousand distinct CDR3 sequences listed, approximately 60% are singletons. What was sequenced was sorted CD4+, CD8+, or CD8+CD57+ T cells (not recorded which) from PBMCs. The source of these receptors is a human donor in good health.

The rearrangement uses TRBV20-1 and TRBJ2-7; 8 nucleotides agree with TRBD1. V lost 6 bases to trimming and J lost 6 bases; unmatched junction nucleotides: 7. Per germline, CDR1 DFQATT and CDR2 SNEGSKA (reference sequence). The CDR3 is 12 amino acids. The CDR3 bases are TGCAGTGCCCAGGACAGGGCGGGCGAGCAGTACTTC. Protein product: CSAQDRAGEQYF.

The rearrangement links TRBV7-3 to TRBJ2-2; D call uncertain. CDR1 and CDR2 (germline): SGHTA, FQGTGA. The CDR3 contains 15 residues. V was trimmed by 2 bases and J by 4 bases, leaving 11 bases between them. The CDR3 sequence: CASSLYGLATGELFF. As DNA, the CDR3 is TGTGCCAGCAGCTTATACGGGTTGGCCACCGGGGAGCTGTTTTTT.

This clonotype turned up a few times. This may stem from a read error, because a much larger clone lies one nucleotide away. Without the conserved terminal phenylalanine or tryptophan, this CDR3 likely stems from a read error. J is TRBJ2-7 and V is TRBV29-1, with D perhaps matching TRBD1 (6 bases). The CDR3 totals 15 residues. Germline assignment: CDR1 SQVTM and CDR2 ANQGSEA. The CDR3 sequence is CASNPGATGTYEQYL. For the CDR3, the DNA is TGTGCCAGCAACCCAGGGGCGACAGGAACCTACGAGCAGTACCTC.

This clonotype was observed many times. The chain recombines TRBV14 with TRBJ1-1; D unclear. The CDR3 totals 13 residues. Germline assignment: CDR1 SGHDN and CDR2 FVKESK. V gave up 1 base and J gave up 7 bases, with 10 bases separating them. Here the CDR3 DNA reads TGTGCCAGCAGCCAAGGACCCCCGCTTGAAGCTTTCTTT. Its translation: CASSQGPPLEAFF.

This clonotype was seen just once. The chain couples TRBV29-1 to TRBJ2-3; D not certain. Trimming shortened V by 6 bases and J by 6 bases, and 10 bases separated the two germline ends. The CDR3 covers 11 residues. Per germline, CDR1 SQVTM and CDR2 ANQGSEA. The CDR3 DNA reads TGCAGCGTCCGGTGGGCGGATACGCAGTATTTT. Its protein is CSVRWADTQYF.

The chain has TRBV7-9 and TRBJ1-2; no clear D. CDR1 SEHNR and CDR2 FQNEAQ come from the germline V gene (reference sequence). The CDR3 is 12 residues long. Trimming stripped 4 bases from V and 7 bases from J, with 10 bases between. The CDR3: CASSSPFVGYTF. CDR3 coding DNA: TGTGCCAGCAGCTCCCCTTTCGTTGGCTACACCTTC.

The J gene is TRBJ1-2, the V gene TRBV29-1; maybe TRBD1 (5 bases). Deletions cut 6 bases from V and 4 bases from J, with 15 bases between. Germline CDR1 is SQVTM and CDR2 is ANQGSEA. This CDR3 has 13 amino acids. Written as DNA, the CDR3 is TGCAGCGTAATCGGGGCCGACTCCTATGGCTACACCTTC. It is translated as CSVIGADSYGYTF.

This clonotype was seen at least ten times. The chain uses TRBV7-8 and TRBJ2-7; no reliable D call. Germline CDR1 SGHVS, CDR2 FQNEAQ. Trimming left V 1 base short and J 1 base short, with 5 bases between. The CDR3 has 13 amino acids. The DNA for the CDR3 is TGTGCCAGCAGCTTAGAGAATTCCTACGAGCAGTACTTC. Translation gives CASSLENSYEQYF.

The chain recombines TRBV7-2 with TRBJ2-7, with 9 bases lining up with TRBD1. With V trimmed by 5 bases and J by 5 bases, 10 bases remained unmatched. The V gene's germline CDR1 is SGHTA and CDR2 FQGNSA. The CDR3 length is 15 residues. The CDR3 loop is CASSLTWTGANEQYF. For the CDR3, the DNA is TGTGCCAGCAGCCTGACCTGGACAGGGGCTAACGAGCAGTACTTC. The whole variable domain, remainder taken from reference TRBV7-2 and TRBJ2-7, is GAGVSQSPSNKVTEKGKDVELRCDPISGHTALYWYRQSLGQGLEFLIYFQGNSAPDKSGLPSDRFSAERTGGSVSTLTIQRTQQEDSAVYLCASSLTWTGANEQYFGPGTRLTVT.

The chain joins TRBV6-5 to TRBJ2-7; 13 positions match TRBD2. The germline V gene has CDR1 MNHEY and CDR2 SVGAGI. V gave up 6 bases and J gave up 3 bases; unmatched junction bases: 5. The CDR3 is made up of 15 amino acids. This CDR3 is CASRSTSGGDYEQYF. CDR3 nucleotide sequence: TGTGCCAGCAGATCTACTAGCGGGGGGGACTACGAGCAGTACTTC.

This clonotype has ten or more counts. The chain links TRBV11-3 to TRBJ2-2, with 7 bases matching TRBD1. The J segment lost 4 bases and the V segment lost 6 bases, leaving 2 bases of the junction unmatched. The length of the CDR3 is 13 residues. Germline V gives CDR1 SGHNT, CDR2 YENEEA. CDR3 sequence reads: CASRNRGTGELFF. CDR3 sequence (DNA): TGTGCCAGCAGAAACAGGGGCACCGGGGAGCTGTTTTTT.

This clonotype was seen a few times. The chain couples TRBV6-1 to TRBJ1-1; D remains unclear. The CDR3 loop spans 13 amino acids. V gave up 3 bases and J gave up 0 bases, with 5 bases separating them. The V gene's germline CDR1 is MNHNS and CDR2 SASEGT. The CDR3 DNA is TGTGCCAGCAGTGACAAAATGAACACTGAAGCTTTCTTT. As protein: CASSDKMNTEAFF.

The chain combines TRBV7-6 with TRBJ2-5; 7 bases line up with TRBD1. The CDR3 contains 12 residues. Looked up from germline, CDR1 is SGHVS and CDR2 is FNYEAQ. V gave up 7 bases and J gave up 5 bases; unmatched junction bases: 4. CDR3 nucleotide sequence: TGTGCCAGCACCCTAGGGGGCGAGACCCAGTACTTC. Amino acids: CASTLGGETQYF.

The chain combines TRBV5-1 with TRBJ1-1, with a tentative D call TRBD1 (5 bases). The germline V gene encodes CDR1 SGHRS and CDR2 YFSETQ. Trimming removed 4 bases from V and 1 base from J, with 20 bases in between. The CDR3 length is 17 residues. The DNA of the CDR3 is TGCGCCAGCAGCCCTGCCCACGGGGGAGAAGGGAACACTGAAGCTTTCTTT. Translated, it gives CASSPAHGGEGNTEAFF.

The CDR3 DNA follows: TGTGCCAGTAGCGGGACAGTCGGGATAACGCAGTATTTT. It translates to CASSGTVGITQYF. The rearrangement uses TRBV19 and TRBJ2-3; 7 positions agree with TRBD1. The CDR3 is made up of 13 amino acids. J gave up 9 bases and V 6 bases, and 9 bases lay outside the gene matches. Germline CDR1 reads LNHDA; CDR2 reads SQIVND (reference sequence). The variable domain in full, with the rest retrieved from reference TRBV19 and TRBJ2-3, is DGGITQSPKYLFRKEGQNVTLSCEQNLNHDAMYWYRQDPGQGLRLIYYSQIVNDFQKGDIAEGYSVSREKKESFPLTVTSAQKNPTAFYLCASSGTVGITQYFGPGTRLTVL.

This clonotype was seen a few times. V and J are TRBV7-2 and TRBJ2-7; a possible D gene is TRBD1 (5 bases). V lost 1 base and J lost 0, with 10 bases in between. This CDR3 is 15 amino acids long. Germline V gene lookup returns CDR1 SGHTA and CDR2 FQGNSA. The CDR3 DNA follows: TGTGCCAGCAGCTTAGGGCAGGGCGACTCCTACGAGCAGTACTTC. It specifies CASSLGQGDSYEQYF.

The chain employs TRBV15 and TRBJ2-1; perhaps TRBD2 as D (5 bases). The CDR3 spans 15 residues. Trimming took off 0 bases at V and 6 bases at J, with 12 bases between the two ends. From germline, CDR1 is LNHNV and CDR2 YYDKDF (reference sequence). The CDR3: CATSRDAPGSNEQFF. The DNA for the CDR3 is TGTGCCACCAGCAGAGATGCCCCGGGGTCCAATGAGCAGTTCTTC.

This chain connects TRBV5-1 to TRBJ2-2; possibly TRBD2 for D (6 bases). Germline V gene sequence: CDR1 SGHRS, CDR2 YFSETQ. The CDR3 extends over 16 amino acids. Trimming left V 1 base short and J 0 bases short, with 10 bases between. CDR3 DNA sequence: TGCGCCAGCAGCTTGCTCGGGAGCCCGAACACCGGGGAGCTGTTTTTT. Protein sequence: CASSLLGSPNTGELFF.

A word on this clonotype: Since no conserved phenylalanine or tryptophan closes the CDR3, a read error is the likely cause. The limits of the CDR3 on the DNA are not certain, so only TCRdb's listed CDR3 is given. V usage is TRBV10-3 and J usage is TRBJ2-1; the DNA was not used to check the table's D call, TRBD1. The CDR3 has 10 amino acids, counting both end residues. CDR1 is ENHRY and CDR2 is SYGVKD in the germline V gene. CDR3 protein: CAITQWAGNV.

V is TRBV15 and J is TRBJ1-1; D perhaps matches TRBD1 (6 bases). The CDR3 totals 15 residues. Germline CDR1 LNHNV, CDR2 YYDKDF (reference sequence). Trimming shortened V by 4 bases and J by 1 base, and 13 bases separated the two germline ends. This CDR3 reads CATSITGRKNTEAFF. The CDR3 DNA reads as TGTGCCACCAGCATAACAGGGAGGAAGAACACTGAAGCTTTCTTT.

This clonotype was detected ten times or more. The V call is TRBV24-1, the J call TRBJ2-1, with TRBD1 identical over 9 bases. V was clipped by 1 base and J by 1 base; unmatched bases: 4. Germline loops: CDR1 KGHDR, CDR2 SFDVKD. CDR3 size: 17 residues. This chain's CDR3 is CATSDLGQGKSYNEQFF. The CDR3 DNA is TGTGCCACCAGTGATTTAGGACAGGGGAAATCCTACAATGAGCAGTTCTTC.

This clonotype was seen only once. The gene calls are TRBV7-2 and TRBJ2-7; D may correspond to TRBD1 or TRBD2 (5 bases each). The CDR3 extends over 13 amino acids. V was trimmed by 7 bases and J by 6 bases, leaving 16 bases between them. Germline CDR1 is SGHTA and CDR2 is FQGNSA. The CDR3, as DNA: TGTGCCAGCACCACGCGGGTAGGGACCGAGCAGTACTTC. Amino acids: CASTTRVGTEQYF.

The table lists this clonotype with a few counts. A much larger clone differs from this one at a single base, so this may be a read error. The gene calls are TRBV12-3 or TRBV12-4 and TRBJ1-2; weak D call: TRBD1 (6 bases). The CDR3 extends over 13 amino acids. CDR3 sequence: CARSSGGGDGYTF. CDR3 nucleotide sequence: TGTGCCCGCAGCTCCGGGGGCGGGGATGGCTACACCTTC.

This clonotype has a single count. V gene TRBV19 combines with J gene TRBJ2-1; 7 bases match TRBD1. V shed 0 bases, J shed 4 bases, and the junction held 6 bases outside the gene matches. Germline loops: CDR1 LNHDA, CDR2 SQIVND (reference sequence). The CDR3 has 16 residues. The CDR3: CASSIETGKVYNEQFF. CDR3 DNA sequence: TGTGCCAGTAGTATAGAGACAGGGAAGGTGTACAATGAGCAGTTCTTC.